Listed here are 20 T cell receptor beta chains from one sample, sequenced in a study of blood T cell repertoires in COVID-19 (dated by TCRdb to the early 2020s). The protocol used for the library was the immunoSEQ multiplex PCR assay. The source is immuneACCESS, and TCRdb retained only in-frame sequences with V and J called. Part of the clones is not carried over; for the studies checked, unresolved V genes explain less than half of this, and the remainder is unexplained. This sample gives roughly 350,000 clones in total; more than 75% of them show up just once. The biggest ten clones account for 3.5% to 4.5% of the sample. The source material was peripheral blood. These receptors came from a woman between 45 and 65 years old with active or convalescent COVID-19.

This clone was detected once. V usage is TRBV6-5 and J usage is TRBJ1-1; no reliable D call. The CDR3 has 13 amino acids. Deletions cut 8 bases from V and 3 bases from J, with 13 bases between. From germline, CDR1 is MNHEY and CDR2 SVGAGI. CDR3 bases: TGTGCCAGCCACAGAAAGAGGGACACTGAAGCTTTCTTT. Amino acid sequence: CASHRKRDTEAFF.

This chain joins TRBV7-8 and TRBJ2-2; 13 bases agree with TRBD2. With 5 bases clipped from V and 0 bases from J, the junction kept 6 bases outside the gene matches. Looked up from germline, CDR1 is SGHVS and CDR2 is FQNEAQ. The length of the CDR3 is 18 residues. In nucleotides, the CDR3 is TGTGCCAGCAGCCCTCGGGGACTAGCGGGATCGAACACCGGGGAGCTGTTTTTT. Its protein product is CASSPRGLAGSNTGELFF.

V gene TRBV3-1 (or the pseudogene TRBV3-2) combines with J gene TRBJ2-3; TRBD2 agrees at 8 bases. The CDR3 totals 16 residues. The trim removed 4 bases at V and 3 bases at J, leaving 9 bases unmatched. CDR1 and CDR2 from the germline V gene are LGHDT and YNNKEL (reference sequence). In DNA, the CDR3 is TGTGCCAGCAGCCGAGCGAGCGGGAGTGGGACAGATACGCAGTATTTT. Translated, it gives CASSRASGSGTDTQYF.

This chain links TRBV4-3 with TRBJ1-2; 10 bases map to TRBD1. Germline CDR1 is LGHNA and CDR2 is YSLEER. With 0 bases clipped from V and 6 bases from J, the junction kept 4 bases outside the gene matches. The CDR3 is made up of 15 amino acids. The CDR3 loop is CASSQEIDRGHGYTF. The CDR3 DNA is TGCGCCAGCAGCCAAGAGATCGACAGGGGGCATGGCTACACCTTC.

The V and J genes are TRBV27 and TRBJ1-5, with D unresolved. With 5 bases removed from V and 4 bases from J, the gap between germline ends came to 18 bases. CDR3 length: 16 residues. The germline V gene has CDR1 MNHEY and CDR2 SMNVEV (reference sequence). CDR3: CASSPLRGTLNQPQHF. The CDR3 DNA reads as TGTGCCAGCAGTCCTCTCCGGGGTACCTTAAATCAGCCCCAGCATTTT.

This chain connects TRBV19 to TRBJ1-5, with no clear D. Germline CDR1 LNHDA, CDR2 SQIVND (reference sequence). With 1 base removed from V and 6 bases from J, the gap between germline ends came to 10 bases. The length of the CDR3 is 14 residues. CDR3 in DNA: TGTGCCAGTAGTATAGTCGGAACGGGTCAGCCCCAGCATTTT. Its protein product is CASSIVGTGQPQHF.

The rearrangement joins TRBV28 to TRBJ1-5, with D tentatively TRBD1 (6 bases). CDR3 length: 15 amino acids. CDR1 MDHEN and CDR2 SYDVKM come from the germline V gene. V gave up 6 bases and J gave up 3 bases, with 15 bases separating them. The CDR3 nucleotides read TGTGCCAGCAGAGAGGGGGGGGACACCAATCAGCCCCAGCATTTT. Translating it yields CASREGGDTNQPQHF.

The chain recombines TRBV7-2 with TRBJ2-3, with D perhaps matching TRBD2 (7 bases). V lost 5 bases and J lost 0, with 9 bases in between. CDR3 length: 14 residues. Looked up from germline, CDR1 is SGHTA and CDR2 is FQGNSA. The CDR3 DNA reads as TGTGCCAGCAGCAGGGGGGGTAGCACAGATACGCAGTATTTT. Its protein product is CASSRGGSTDTQYF. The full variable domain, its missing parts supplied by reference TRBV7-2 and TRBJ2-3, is GAGVSQSPSNKVTEKGKDVELRCDPISGHTALYWYRQSLGQGLEFLIYFQGNSAPDKSGLPSDRFSAERTGGSVSTLTIQRTQQEDSAVYLCASSRGGSTDTQYFGPGTRLTVL.

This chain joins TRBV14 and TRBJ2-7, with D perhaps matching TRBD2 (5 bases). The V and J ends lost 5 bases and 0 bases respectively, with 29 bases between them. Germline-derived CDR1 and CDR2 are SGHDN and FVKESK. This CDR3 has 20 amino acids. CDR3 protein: CASSAGLSYEQRRLSYEQYF. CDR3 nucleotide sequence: TGTGCCAGCAGCGCAGGACTCTCCTACGAGCAGCGACGACTCTCCTACGAGCAGTACTTC. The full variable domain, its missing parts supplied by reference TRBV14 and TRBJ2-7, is EAGVTQFPSHSVIEKGQTVTLRCDPISGHDNLYWYRRVMGKEIKFLLHFVKESKQDESGMPNNRFLAERTGGTYSTLKVQPAELEDSGVYFCASSAGLSYEQRRLSYEQYFGPGTRLTVT.

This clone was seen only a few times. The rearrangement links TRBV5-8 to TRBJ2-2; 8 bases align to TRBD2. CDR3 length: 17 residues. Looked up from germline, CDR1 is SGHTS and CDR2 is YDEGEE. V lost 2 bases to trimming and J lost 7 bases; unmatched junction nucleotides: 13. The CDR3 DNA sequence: TGTGCCAGCAGCTTTGGACTAGCCAGTTTAGGAGGCGGGGAGCTGTTTTTT. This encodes CASSFGLASLGGGELFF.

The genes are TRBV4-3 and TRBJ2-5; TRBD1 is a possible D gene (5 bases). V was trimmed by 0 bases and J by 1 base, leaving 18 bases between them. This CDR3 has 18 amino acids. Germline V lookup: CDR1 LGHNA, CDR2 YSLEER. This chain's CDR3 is CASSQDQGIGPSQETQYF. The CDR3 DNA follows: TGCGCCAGCAGCCAAGATCAGGGAATAGGCCCGTCCCAAGAGACCCAGTACTTC.

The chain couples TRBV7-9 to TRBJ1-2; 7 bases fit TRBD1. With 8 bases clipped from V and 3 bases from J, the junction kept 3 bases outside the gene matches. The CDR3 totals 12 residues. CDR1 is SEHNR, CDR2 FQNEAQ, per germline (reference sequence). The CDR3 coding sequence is TGTGCCAGCCGGCAGGGGGACTATGGCTACACCTTC. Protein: CASRQGDYGYTF.

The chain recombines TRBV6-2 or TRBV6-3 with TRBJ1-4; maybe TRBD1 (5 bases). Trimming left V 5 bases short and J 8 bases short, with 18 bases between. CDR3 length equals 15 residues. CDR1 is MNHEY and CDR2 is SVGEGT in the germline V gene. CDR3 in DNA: TGTGCCAGCAGTGCAGAGGGACTCCGGGGCGAAAAACTGTTTTTT. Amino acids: CASSAEGLRGEKLFF.

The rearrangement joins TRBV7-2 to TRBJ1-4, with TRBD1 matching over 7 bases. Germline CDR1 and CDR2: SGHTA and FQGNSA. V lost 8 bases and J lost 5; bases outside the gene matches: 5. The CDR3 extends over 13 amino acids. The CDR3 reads CASRTGVNEKLFF. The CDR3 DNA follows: TGTGCCAGCCGCACAGGGGTCAATGAAAAACTGTTTTTT.

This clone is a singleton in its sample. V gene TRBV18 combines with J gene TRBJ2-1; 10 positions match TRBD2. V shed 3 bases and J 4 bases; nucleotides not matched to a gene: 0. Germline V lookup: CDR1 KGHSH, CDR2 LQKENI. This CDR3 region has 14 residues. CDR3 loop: CASSPGLAYNEQFF. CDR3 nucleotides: TGTGCCAGCTCACCGGGACTAGCGTACAATGAGCAGTTCTTC.

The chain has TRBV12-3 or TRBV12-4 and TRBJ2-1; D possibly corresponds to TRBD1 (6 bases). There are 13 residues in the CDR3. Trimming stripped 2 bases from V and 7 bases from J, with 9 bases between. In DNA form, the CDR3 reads TGTGCCAGCAGTTTAATCCAGGGGAATGAGCAGTTCTTC. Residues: CASSLIQGNEQFF.

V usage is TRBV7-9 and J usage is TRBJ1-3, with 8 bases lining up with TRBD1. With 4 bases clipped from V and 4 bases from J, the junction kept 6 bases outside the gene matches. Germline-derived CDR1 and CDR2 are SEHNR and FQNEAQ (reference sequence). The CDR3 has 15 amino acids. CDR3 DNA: TGTGCCAGCAGCTCCAGGGGGCTCGCGGGAAACACCATATATTTT. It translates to CASSSRGLAGNTIYF. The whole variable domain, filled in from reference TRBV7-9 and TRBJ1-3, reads DTGVSQNPRHKITKRGQNVTFRCDPISEHNRLYWYRQTLGQGPEFLTYFQNEAQLEKSRLLSDRFSAERPKGSFSTLEIQRTEQGDSAMYLCASSSRGLAGNTIYFGEGSWLTVV.

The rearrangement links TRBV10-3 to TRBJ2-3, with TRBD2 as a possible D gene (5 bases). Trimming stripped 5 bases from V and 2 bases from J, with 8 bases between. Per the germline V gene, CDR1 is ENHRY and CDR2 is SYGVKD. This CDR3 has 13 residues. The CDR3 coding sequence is TGTGCCATCAGTTCAGCGGTCACAGATACGCAGTATTTT. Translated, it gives CAISSAVTDTQYF.

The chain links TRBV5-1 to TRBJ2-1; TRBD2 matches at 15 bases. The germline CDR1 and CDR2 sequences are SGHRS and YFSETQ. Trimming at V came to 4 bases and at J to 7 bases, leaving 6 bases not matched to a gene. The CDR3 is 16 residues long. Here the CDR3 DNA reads TGCGCCAGCAGCGTGGGACTAGCGGGGGGTGAAAATGAGCAGTTCTTC. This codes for CASSVGLAGGENEQFF. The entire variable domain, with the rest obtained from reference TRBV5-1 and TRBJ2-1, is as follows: KAGVTQTPRYLIKTRGQQVTLSCSPISGHRSVSWYQQTPGQGLQFLFEYFSETQRNKGNFPGRFSGRQFSNSRSEMNVSTLELGDSALYLCASSVGLAGGENEQFFGPGTRLTVL.

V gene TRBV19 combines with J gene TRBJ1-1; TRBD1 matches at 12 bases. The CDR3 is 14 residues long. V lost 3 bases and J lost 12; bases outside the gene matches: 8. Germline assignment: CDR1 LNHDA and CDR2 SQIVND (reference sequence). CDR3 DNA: TGTGCCAGTAGTATGCCCGGGACAGGGGGCTTGACTTTCTTT. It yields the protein CASSMPGTGGLTFF.